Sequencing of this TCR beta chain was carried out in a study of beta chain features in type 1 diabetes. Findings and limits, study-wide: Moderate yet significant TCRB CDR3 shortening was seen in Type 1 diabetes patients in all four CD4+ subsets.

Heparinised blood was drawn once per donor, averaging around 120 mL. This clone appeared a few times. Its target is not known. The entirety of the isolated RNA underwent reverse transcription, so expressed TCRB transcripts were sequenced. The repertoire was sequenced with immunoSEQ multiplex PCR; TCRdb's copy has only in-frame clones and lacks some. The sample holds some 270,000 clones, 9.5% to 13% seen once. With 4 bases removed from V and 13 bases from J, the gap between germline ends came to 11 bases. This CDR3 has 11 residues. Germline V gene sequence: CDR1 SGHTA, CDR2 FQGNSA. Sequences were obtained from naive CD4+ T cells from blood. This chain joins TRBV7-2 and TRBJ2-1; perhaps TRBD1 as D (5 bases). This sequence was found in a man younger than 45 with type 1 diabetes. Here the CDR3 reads CASSSTVKQFF. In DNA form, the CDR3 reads TGTGCCAGCAGCTCGACAGTAAAACAGTTCTTC.